This TCR beta chain was documented in a study of human CD8 memory T cell subsets. About this clonotype itself: No antigen is known for it.

TCR beta was sequenced from UMI-tagged 5' RACE libraries. Reanalyzing the 5' RACE reads, TCRdb keeps one entry per CDR3 protein, without DNA. Recorded here are some 17,000 distinct CDR3 sequences; the top ten clones represent approximately 6%. Study-wide results and limits: Going by Chao1 estimates, stem-like memory T cells seemed to be more diverse than precursor exhausted T cells. In contrast to effector memory cells, stem-like memory and precursor exhausted T cells had similarly high diversity.

The CDR3 has 13 amino acids. Looked up from germline, CDR1 is MDHEN and CDR2 is SYDVKM. Material: CD8+ stem-like memory T cells (TSCM and TCM) sorted from PBMCs. Subset meaning: stem-like memory CD8 T cells (TSTEM), CCR7+ PD-1- TIGIT-. The rearrangement uses TRBV28 and TRBJ2-7; with no DNA, the TCRdb D assignment of TRBD1 cannot be verified. The source of this sequence is a human donor in good health. This CDR3 is CASSSTGGDEQYF.